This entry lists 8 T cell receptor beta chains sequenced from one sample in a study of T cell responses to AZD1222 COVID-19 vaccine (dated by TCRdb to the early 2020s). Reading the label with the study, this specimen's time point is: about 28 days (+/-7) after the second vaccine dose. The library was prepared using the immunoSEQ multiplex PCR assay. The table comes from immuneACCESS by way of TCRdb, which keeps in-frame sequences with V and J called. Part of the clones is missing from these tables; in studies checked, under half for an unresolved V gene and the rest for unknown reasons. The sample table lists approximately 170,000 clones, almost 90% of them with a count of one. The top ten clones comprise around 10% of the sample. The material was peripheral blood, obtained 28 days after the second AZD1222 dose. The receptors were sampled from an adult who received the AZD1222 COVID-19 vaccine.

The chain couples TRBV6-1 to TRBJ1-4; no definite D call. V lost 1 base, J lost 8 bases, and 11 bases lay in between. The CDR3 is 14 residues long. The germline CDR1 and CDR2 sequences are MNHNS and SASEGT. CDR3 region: CASSEGPGGEKLFF. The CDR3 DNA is TGTGCCAGCAGTGAAGGTCCCGGCGGCGAAAAACTGTTTTTT.

CDR3 protein: CASSLRNNSPLHF. CDR3 sequence (DNA): TGTGCCAGCAGTTTACGTAATAATTCACCCCTCCACTTT. This chain joins TRBV27 and TRBJ1-6; D is uncertain. V was shortened by 2 bases and J by 5 bases, with 4 bases between the two germline ends. The V gene's germline CDR1 is MNHEY and CDR2 SMNVEV (reference sequence). CDR3 size: 13 residues.

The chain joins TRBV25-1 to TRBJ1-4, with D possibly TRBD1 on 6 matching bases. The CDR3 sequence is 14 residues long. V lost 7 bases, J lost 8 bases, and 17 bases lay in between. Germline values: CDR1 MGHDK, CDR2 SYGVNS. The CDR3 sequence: CASTVTGRREKLFF. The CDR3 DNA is TGTGCCAGCACAGTAACAGGGCGGCGAGAAAAACTGTTTTTT.

The CDR3 DNA reads TGCGCCAGCAGCCAAGGCCCAGGGGTCGGGACCGGGGAGCTGTTTTTT. Residues: CASSQGPGVGTGELFF. The gene calls are TRBV4-1 and TRBJ2-2; D possibly corresponds to TRBD1 (6 bases). The CDR3 has 16 residues. V was pared by 1 base and J by 5 bases, with 14 bases between. CDR1 and CDR2 from the germline V gene are MGHRA and YSYEKL.

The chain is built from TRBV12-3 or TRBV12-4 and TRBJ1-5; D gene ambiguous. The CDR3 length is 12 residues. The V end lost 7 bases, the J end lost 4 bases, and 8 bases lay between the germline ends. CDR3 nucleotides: TGTGCCAGCAACCGCCCAAATCAGCCCCAGCATTTT. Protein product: CASNRPNQPQHF.

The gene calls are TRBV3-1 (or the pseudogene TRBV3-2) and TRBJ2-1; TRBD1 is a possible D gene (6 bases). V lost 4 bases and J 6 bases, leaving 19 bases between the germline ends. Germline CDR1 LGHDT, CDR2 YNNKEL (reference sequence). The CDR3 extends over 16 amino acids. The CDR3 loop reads CASSPLLGRGGNEQFF. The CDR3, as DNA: TGTGCCAGCAGCCCCCTCCTCGGCAGGGGCGGCAATGAGCAGTTCTTC.

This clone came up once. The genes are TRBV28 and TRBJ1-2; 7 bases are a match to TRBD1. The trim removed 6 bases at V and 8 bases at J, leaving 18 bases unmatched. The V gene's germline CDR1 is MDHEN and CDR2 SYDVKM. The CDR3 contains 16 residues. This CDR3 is CASSLTGTEKIKGYTF. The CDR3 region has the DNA TGTGCCAGCAGCCTTACCGGGACAGAGAAGATTAAGGGCTACACCTTC.

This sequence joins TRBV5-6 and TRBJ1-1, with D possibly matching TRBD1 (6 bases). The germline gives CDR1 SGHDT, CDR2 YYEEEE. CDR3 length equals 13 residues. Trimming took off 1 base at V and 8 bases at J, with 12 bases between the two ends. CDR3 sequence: CASSLPLGAEAFF. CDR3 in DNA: TGTGCCAGCAGCTTGCCCTTGGGGGCCGAAGCTTTCTTT.